This entry concerns a single T cell receptor (beta chain). Antigen unknown. This entry is derived from a study of T cell responses to AZD1222 COVID-19 vaccine. This CDR3 contains 12 residues. Germline V gene lookup returns CDR1 KGHDR and CDR2 SFDVKD. The V end lost 3 bases, the J end lost 11 bases, and 12 bases lay between the germline ends. This table comes from immunoSEQ multiplex PCR, and its TCRdb copy is limited to in-frame clones, with some not included. The sample comprises about 84,000 clones, approximately 83% of which are singletons, and around 10% rests with the top ten. Study-wide findings and caveats: The study found vaccine-associated CD4 TCRs spanning spike, dominant at 160-218 and 743-854. In all cases, repertoires were sampled only after the peak T cell response. Clonal diversity was possibly underestimated, and the donors were mostly white British, with more females.

The TCR sequence derives from an adult who received the AZD1222 COVID-19 vaccine. Sample: peripheral blood, taken 28 days after the second AZD1222 dose. The chain is built from TRBV24-1 and TRBJ1-1, with D maybe TRBD1 (6 bases). This CDR3 reads CATSDPGVGAFF. DNA of the CDR3: TGTGCCACCAGTGATCCAGGGGTTGGGGCTTTCTTT.